Each of the 32 T cell receptor beta chains below was sequenced from the same sample in a study of T cells expressing NK-cell markers. TCRdb re-called the 5' RACE reads; one entry per CDR3 protein, DNA not given. Across 500,000 or so distinct CDR3 sequences, the top ten clones capture about 3.6% of the sample. The source material was blood T cells: a sorted CD56 or NKG2C T cell subset, CD4+ or CD8+ T cells, or bulk PBMC T cells (not recorded which). These receptors were collected from a man in his late teens or twenties in good health.

J is TRBJ2-3 and V is TRBV5-1; as DNA is missing, the TRBD1 call by TCRdb cannot be tested. Germline CDR1 reads SGHRS; CDR2 reads YFSETQ. This CDR3 is 18 amino acids long. CDR3 residues: CASSPGQGIGVGTDTQYF.

The rearrangement links TRBV7-9 to TRBJ2-7; TCRdb picks TRBD2, but there is no DNA to check that call. This CDR3 has 15 amino acids. Germline V CDR1 and CDR2: SEHNR, FQNEAQ (reference sequence). CDR3: CASSISRDLGYEQYF.

This sequence joins TRBV6-1 and TRBJ2-1; TCRdb proposes TRBD1, but this gene call is untestable without DNA. This CDR3 has 16 amino acids. Germline V gene data show CDR1 as MNHNS and CDR2 as SASEGT. CDR3 sequence reads: CASSRRLSPGINEQFF.

The chain recombines TRBV5-6 with TRBJ2-5; the D call of TRBD2 rests on TCRdb alone, since no DNA is present to check it. The CDR3 loop spans 17 amino acids. Germline CDR1 SGHDT, CDR2 YYEEEE. CDR3 protein: CASSLVLAGVYQETQYF.

This sequence joins TRBV20-1 and TRBJ2-3; there is no DNA to check the TCRdb D call of TRBD2. CDR3 length: 18 residues. Per germline, CDR1 DFQATT and CDR2 SNEGSKA (reference sequence). The CDR3 spells CSARPISGLAGEADTQYF.

This chain links TRBV6-2 or TRBV6-3 with TRBJ2-1; absent DNA, TCRdb's TRBD1 call cannot be checked. The CDR3 length is 15 residues. Germline V lookup: CDR1 MNHEY, CDR2 SVGEGT. The CDR3: CASSVGQSSYNEQFF.

This chain links TRBV29-1 with TRBJ2-1; TCRdb gives TRBD2 as the D gene, but with no DNA this cannot be confirmed. This CDR3 is 13 amino acids long. Germline CDR1 SQVTM, CDR2 ANQGSEA. CDR3 protein: CSVAREGRNEQFF.

This sequence joins TRBV5-1 and TRBJ2-1; TCRdb returns TRBD2, unconfirmable since there is no DNA. CDR3 length: 15 residues. Germline CDR1 reads SGHRS; CDR2 reads YFSETQ. The CDR3 sequence: CASSLEGLGGNEQFF.

The chain is built from TRBV5-1 and TRBJ2-2; TCRdb's D call, TRBD1, is unchecked because there is no DNA. The CDR3 runs to 15 residues. Germline V gene lookup returns CDR1 SGHRS and CDR2 YFSETQ. The CDR3 reads CASARSEGAGGELFF.

V gene TRBV24-1 combines with J gene TRBJ1-1; as DNA is missing, the TRBD1 call by TCRdb cannot be tested. CDR3 size: 14 residues. The V gene's germline CDR1 is KGHDR and CDR2 SFDVKD. This CDR3 is CATSKTGDRNEAFF.

This rearrangement joins TRBV12-3 or TRBV12-4 to TRBJ1-1; TCRdb designates TRBD1, a call that cannot be tested without DNA. This CDR3 is 14 amino acids long. This CDR3 is CASSDRGSSTEAFF.

V and J are TRBV20-1 and TRBJ2-1; checking the TCRdb D call of TRBD2 is not possible without DNA. The CDR3 extends over 14 amino acids. Germline-derived CDR1 and CDR2 are DFQATT and SNEGSKA (reference sequence). CDR3 region: CSASLGSLNNEQFF.

The CDR3 loop is CASSRRDSNNEQFF. This chain links TRBV5-5 with TRBJ2-1. CDR1 is SGHKS and CDR2 is YYEKEE in the germline V gene (reference sequence). The length of the CDR3 is 14 residues.

The chain uses TRBV11-2 and TRBJ1-3; TCRdb outputs TRBD1, but without DNA this stays unchecked. Germline lookup yields CDR1 SGHAT and CDR2 FQNNGV. The CDR3 consists of 17 residues. This CDR3 reads CASSLDSPGSSGNTIYF.

This chain connects TRBV13 to TRBJ2-7; the D call of TRBD2 rests on TCRdb alone, since no DNA is present to check it. Per germline, CDR1 PRHDT and CDR2 FYEKMQ (reference sequence). CDR3 length: 14 residues. This CDR3 is CASSLYGAGGEQYF.

The chain has TRBV4-3 and TRBJ2-1; the D call of TRBD1 rests on TCRdb alone, since no DNA is present to check it. CDR1 is LGHNA, CDR2 YSLEER, per germline. The CDR3 totals 16 residues. The CDR3 loop reads CASSQVFISTGDEQFF.

This chain joins TRBV30 and TRBJ1-3; no DNA is available, so the TRBD1 call from TCRdb remains unchecked. CDR1 is GTSNPN, CDR2 SVGIG, per germline (reference sequence). This CDR3 contains 14 residues. CDR3 protein: CASSGAHERNTIYF.

The rearrangement uses TRBV5-1 and TRBJ1-6; TCRdb proposes TRBD1, but this gene call is untestable without DNA. The CDR3 has 15 residues. Germline-derived CDR1 and CDR2 are SGHRS and YFSETQ. CDR3 loop: CASRVFQGMDSPLHF.

The chain carries TRBV20-1 and TRBJ2-3; TCRdb proposes TRBD1, but this gene call is untestable without DNA. Germline V gives CDR1 DFQATT, CDR2 SNEGSKA (reference sequence). The CDR3 is 18 amino acids. The CDR3 loop reads CSARAIEISGQSQDTQYF.

The chain employs TRBV12-3 or TRBV12-4 and TRBJ2-1; TCRdb names TRBD1, which stays unverified in the absence of DNA. This CDR3 spans 20 amino acids. This CDR3 reads CASSLRRDRGGVAKVYEQFF.

The chain combines TRBV10-3 with TRBJ2-2; there is no DNA to check the TCRdb D call of TRBD1. In germline, CDR1 is ENHRY, CDR2 SYGVKD. There are 15 residues in the CDR3. The CDR3 region is CAISPTGGLTGELFF.

This chain connects TRBV12-3 or TRBV12-4 to TRBJ2-4. The CDR3 covers 14 residues. This chain's CDR3 is CASAAGPGKNIQYF.

The chain combines TRBV28 with TRBJ1-3. The CDR3 runs 13 residues. CDR1 and CDR2 (germline): MDHEN, SYDVKM. The CDR3 is CASSFFIRNTIYF.

The rearrangement joins TRBV19 to TRBJ2-1; TCRdb designates TRBD1, a call that cannot be tested without DNA. CDR3 length: 12 amino acids. Per the germline V gene, CDR1 is LNHDA and CDR2 is SQIVND (reference sequence). The CDR3 spells CARGGQYNEQFF. The variable domain in full, completed from reference TRBV19 and TRBJ2-1, reads DGGITQSPKYLFRKEGQNVTLSCEQNLNHDAMYWYRQDPGQGLRLIYYSQIVNDFQKGDIAEGYSVSREKKESFPLTVTSAQKNPTAFYLCARGGQYNEQFFGPGTRLTVL.

The rearrangement uses TRBV7-9 and TRBJ2-5; TCRdb reports TRBD2, a call that lacks DNA to check it against. CDR3 size: 16 residues. Looked up from germline, CDR1 is SEHNR and CDR2 is FQNEAQ (reference sequence). The CDR3 region is CASRSTSGRPQETQYF.

The chain's CDR3 is CSAPRTVNYEQYF. The V and J genes are TRBV20-1 and TRBJ2-7. Germline CDR1 is DFQATT and CDR2 is SNEGSKA (reference sequence). This CDR3 comprises 13 residues.

This chain connects TRBV5-1 to TRBJ2-7; without DNA, the TCRdb call of TRBD1 cannot be checked. CDR1 and CDR2 from the germline V gene are SGHRS and YFSETQ. CDR3 length equals 13 residues. CDR3: CASSGDGVYEQYF.

V gene TRBV25-1 combines with J gene TRBJ2-1; no DNA is available, so the TRBD2 call from TCRdb remains unchecked. The CDR3 length is 14 residues. Germline lookup yields CDR1 MGHDK and CDR2 SYGVNS. The CDR3 region is CASSVLASFNEQFF.

The chain carries TRBV30 and TRBJ2-7; TCRdb returns TRBD1, unconfirmable since there is no DNA. The CDR3 sequence is 12 residues long. Germline CDR1 reads GTSNPN; CDR2 reads SVGIG (reference sequence). The CDR3 protein is CAWSHGIGEQYF.

The CDR3 sequence is CASSLGSYHHEQFF. The chain couples TRBV7-9 to TRBJ2-1. Germline V gene data show CDR1 as SEHNR and CDR2 as FQNEAQ (reference sequence). This CDR3 region has 14 residues. Combining the CDR3 with reference TRBV7-9 and TRBJ2-1 gives the whole variable domain DTGVSQNPRHKITKRGQNVTFRCDPISEHNRLYWYRQTLGQGPEFLTYFQNEAQLEKSRLLSDRFSAERPKGSFSTLEIQRTEQGDSAMYLCASSLGSYHHEQFFGPGTRLTVL.

The genes are TRBV12-3 or TRBV12-4 and TRBJ2-5; the TCRdb call, TRBD1, lacks DNA for checking. The CDR3 runs 15 residues. CDR3 region: CASNAESGGSETQYF.

The CDR3 region is CATGSRPNYNEQFF. This chain joins TRBV12-3 or TRBV12-4 and TRBJ2-1; with no DNA, the TCRdb D assignment of TRBD1 cannot be verified. The CDR3 contains 14 residues.